The 29 T cell receptor beta chains reported below all come from one sample, sequenced in a study of molecular identifiers for immune sequencing clone quantification. Each CDR3 protein gets one entry after TCRdb re-called the PCR reads with MiXCR. The sample records some 320,000 distinct CDR3 sequences, roughly a quarter being singletons. The sample was naive CD8+ T cells from blood, with Jurkat cell RNA spiked in. The subset denotes: FACS-sorted CD8+CD4-CCR7+CD45RA+ naive T cells. The receptors originated from a human donor in good health. Some libraries in this study had Jurkat cell RNA spiked in.

Ten or more counts support this clonotype. J is TRBJ2-2 and V is TRBV29-1, with 13 bases lining up with TRBD2. J was trimmed by 4 bases and V by 0 bases; bases with no gene match: 8. Germline V gene lookup returns CDR1 SQVTM and CDR2 ANQGSEA. CDR3 length: 18 amino acids. CDR3 protein: CSVEESLAGGRGTGELFF. The CDR3 bases are TGCAGCGTTGAAGAGTCACTAGCGGGAGGGAGGGGCACCGGGGAGCTGTTTTTT.

Concerning this clonotype itself: Here the CDR3 omits its conserved ending phenylalanine or tryptophan, so a read error is the likely source. CDR3 sequence (DNA): TGTGCCACCAACAGAGCAGATACGCAGTATTCT. It encodes CATNRADTQYS. This rearrangement joins TRBV6-1 to TRBJ2-3; D unclear. The CDR3 spans 11 residues. Germline lookup yields CDR1 MNHNS and CDR2 SASEGT. The V end was cut by 10 bases, the J end by 4 bases, with 9 bases between.

For this clonotype: Germline and junction disagree at one end, which may indicate a read error. The chain employs TRBV7-9 and TRBJ2-5; 7 bases fit TRBD2. Germline CDR1 is SEHNR and CDR2 is FQNEAQ (reference sequence). This CDR3 contains 15 residues. CDR3 coding DNA: TGTGCCAGCGAGCCGTGGGTTACTGGGGGGGAGACCCAGTGCTTC. It encodes CASEPWVTGGETQCF.

This clonotype was seen many times. This chain links TRBV2 with TRBJ2-3; TRBD2 aligns across 10 bases. CDR1 and CDR2 (germline): SNHLY, FYNNEI. Trimming took 11 bases from V and 0 from J; bases not matched to a gene: 8. This CDR3 comprises 15 residues. The CDR3 bases are TGTGCCGGTCGTGCGACTAGCGGGAGCACAGATACGCAGTATTTT. Amino acid sequence: CAGRATSGSTDTQYF.

With regard to this clonotype: Germline and junction disagree at one end, which may indicate a read error. The rearrangement joins TRBV3-1 to TRBJ2-3; no clear D. The length of the CDR3 is 15 residues. Germline lookup yields CDR1 LGHDT and CDR2 YNNKEL (reference sequence). This CDR3 reads CASGQPLRSTDTQYF. The CDR3 DNA reads TGTGCCAGCGGCCAACCGCTGAGGAGCACAGATACGCAGTATTTT.

The rearrangement uses TRBV27 and TRBJ2-7; a possible D gene is TRBD1 (6 bases). CDR3 size: 15 residues. From germline, CDR1 is MNHEY and CDR2 SMNVEV (reference sequence). V was pared by 0 bases and J by 1 base, with 10 bases between. The CDR3 nucleotides read TGTGCCAGCAGTTTATCCAGCAGGGGATCCTACGAGCAGTACTTC. Amino acid sequence: CASSLSSRGSYEQYF.

The sample holds many counts of this clonotype. The chain's CDR3 is CASSPGGDYYEQYF. CDR3 nucleotides: TGTGCCAGCAGTCCCGGGGGGGACTACTACGAGCAGTACTTC. The gene calls are TRBV28 and TRBJ2-7; 8 bases map to TRBD2. J lost 3 bases, V lost 5 bases, and 6 bases had no gene match. The CDR3 has 14 residues. Germline loops: CDR1 MDHEN, CDR2 SYDVKM.

The chain joins TRBV9 to TRBJ2-7; TRBD1 matches at 9 bases. Germline trimming cut 3 bases from V and 4 bases from J; bases unmatched to any gene: 5. The CDR3 contains 14 residues. The germline CDR1 and CDR2 sequences are SGDLS and YYNGEE. The chain's CDR3 is CASSATGGYYEQYF. In nucleotides, the CDR3 is TGTGCCAGCAGCGCCACAGGGGGCTATTACGAGCAGTACTTC.

The table lists this clonotype with a few counts. The CDR3 region has the DNA TGTGCCAGCAGCCAATCGGTCATTCAAGAGACCCAGTACTTC. It codes for CASSQSVIQETQYF. The chain joins TRBV16 to TRBJ2-5, with D uncertain. CDR1 KGHSY and CDR2 FQNENV come from the germline V gene. The length of the CDR3 is 14 residues. V lost 0 bases and J lost 2, with 7 bases in between.

This clonotype was recorded at least ten times. This chain connects TRBV4-1 to TRBJ2-3, with unresolved D. This CDR3 is 16 amino acids long. Germline assignment: CDR1 MGHRA and CDR2 YSYEKL. V lost 1 base to trimming and J lost 0 bases, with 11 bases between them. This CDR3 is CASSQVMGFSTDTQYF. The CDR3 DNA follows: TGCGCCAGCAGCCAAGTGATGGGGTTTAGCACAGATACGCAGTATTTT.

On this clonotype: One junction end does not reproduce the germline sequence, and a read error may be involved. This chain joins TRBV27 and TRBJ1-1; the D is unclear. Germline V gene sequence: CDR1 MNHEY, CDR2 SMNVEV (reference sequence). This CDR3 contains 15 residues. Here the CDR3 reads CASSLNAYMNTETFF. The CDR3, as DNA: TGTGCCAGCAGTTTAAATGCCTATATGAACACTGAAACTTTCTTT.

This clonotype was observed many times. This sequence joins TRBV29-1 and TRBJ1-2; TRBD1 agrees at 7 bases. The CDR3 is made up of 12 amino acids. The germline V gene encodes CDR1 SQVTM and CDR2 ANQGSEA. V lost 6 bases and J lost 8; bases outside the gene matches: 9. The CDR3 loop reads CSVDRESGGYTF. The CDR3 region has the DNA TGCAGCGTAGACAGGGAGAGCGGCGGCTACACCTTC.

This clonotype was recorded at least ten times. The chain links TRBV6-5 to TRBJ1-5, with a possible D match to TRBD1 (6 bases). In germline, CDR1 is MNHEY, CDR2 SVGAGI. V was trimmed by 4 bases and J by 7 bases, leaving 11 bases between them. This CDR3 comprises 13 residues. CDR3 DNA sequence: TGTGCCAGCAGTTCGACAGGTAACCAGCCCCAGCATTTT. It encodes CASSSTGNQPQHF.

This clonotype was counted only a few times. This chain uses TRBV24-1 with TRBJ2-1; D ambiguous. Germline lookup yields CDR1 KGHDR and CDR2 SFDVKD. The CDR3 has 13 amino acids. The V and J ends lost 0 bases and 6 bases respectively, with 5 bases between them. Here the CDR3 DNA reads TGTGCCACCAGTGATTTGGGAGCCAATGAGCAGTTCTTC. This sequence encodes CATSDLGANEQFF.

The sample holds many counts of this clonotype. The chain carries TRBV2 and TRBJ2-3, with 8 bases that match TRBD1. V lost 6 bases and J lost 6; bases outside the gene matches: 11. The CDR3 has 15 residues. Per germline, CDR1 SNHLY and CDR2 FYNNEI. CDR3 protein: CASSRTGPRLDTQYF. CDR3 coding DNA: TGTGCCAGCAGCCGGACAGGGCCGAGGTTGGATACGCAGTATTTT.

The chain joins TRBV7-9 to TRBJ2-7; 13 nucleotides match TRBD2. Losses at the gene ends were 5 bases for V and 4 bases for J; bases not matched to a gene: 14. CDR1 and CDR2 from the germline V gene are SEHNR and FQNEAQ (reference sequence). This CDR3 has 18 residues. The CDR3 spells CASSQTRTSGRGVYEQYF. The CDR3 DNA reads as TGTGCCAGCAGCCAGACCCGGACTAGCGGGAGAGGAGTGTACGAGCAGTACTTC. The full variable domain, in which reference TRBV7-9 and TRBJ2-7 provide the parts outside the CDR3, is DTGVSQNPRHKITKRGQNVTFRCDPISEHNRLYWYRQTLGQGPEFLTYFQNEAQLEKSRLLSDRFSAERPKGSFSTLEIQRTEQGDSAMYLCASSQTRTSGRGVYEQYFGPGTRLTVT.

This clonotype occurred a few times. CDR3 loop: CASSVLAGDSTGELFF. CDR3 DNA sequence: TGTGCCAGCAGCGTTCTAGCGGGAGACAGCACCGGGGAGCTGTTTTTT. The chain carries TRBV9 and TRBJ2-2; 10 bases match TRBD2. The junction had 5 bases not matched to a gene; V was cut back by 2 bases and J by 4 bases. The germline CDR1 and CDR2 sequences are SGDLS and YYNGEE. The CDR3 has 16 residues.

Note on this clonotype: A single base separates this from a much larger clone, so it may be a read error. The chain recombines TRBV5-5 with TRBJ2-3; a possible D gene is TRBD2 (5 bases). The CDR3 length is 15 residues. V was cut by 1 base and J by 2 bases, with 11 bases left in between. Germline CDR1 and CDR2: SGHKS and YYEKEE (reference sequence). CDR3 coding DNA: TGTGCCAGCAGCTTGATGCGGGCTCCCACAGATACGCAGTATTTT. Protein product: CASSLMRAPTDTQYF. The variable domain in full, completed from reference TRBV5-5 and TRBJ2-3, reads DAGVTQSPTHLIKTRGQQVTLRCSPISGHKSVSWYQQVLGQGPQFIFQYYEKEERGRGNFPDRFSARQFPNYSSELNVNALLLGDSALYLCASSLMRAPTDTQYFGPGTRLTVL.

The table lists this clonotype with many counts. The chain recombines TRBV30 with TRBJ2-3; no reliable D call. The CDR3 contains 13 residues. With 7 bases removed from V and 0 bases from J, the gap between germline ends came to 11 bases. CDR1 GTSNPN and CDR2 SVGIG come from the germline V gene (reference sequence). The CDR3 DNA sequence: TGTGCCTCCGACTCGCCTAGCACAGATACGCAGTATTTT. It codes for CASDSPSTDTQYF.

This clonotype was seen many times. The rearrangement uses TRBV4-3 and TRBJ2-3; 9 nucleotides align to TRBD2. Trimming removed 3 bases from V and 1 base from J; junction bases left unmatched: 2. CDR3 length: 15 amino acids. Looked up from germline, CDR1 is LGHNA and CDR2 is YSLEER. The CDR3 DNA follows: TGCGCCAGCAGCCAGGCTAGCGGGGGCACAGATACGCAGTATTTT. Protein: CASSQASGGTDTQYF.

This clonotype was seen ten or more times. The chain joins TRBV4-3 to TRBJ2-3; D may be TRBD1 or TRBD2 (5 bases each). This CDR3 contains 16 residues. The V gene's germline CDR1 is LGHNA and CDR2 YSLEER. The V end was cut by 0 bases, the J end by 4 bases, with 14 bases between. In DNA, the CDR3 is TGCGCCAGCAGCCAAGATCTTGTCTCGGGGCCAGATACGCAGTATTTT. Amino acid sequence: CASSQDLVSGPDTQYF.

The V call is TRBV10-3, the J call TRBJ1-1, with D possibly matching TRBD1 (6 bases). The V gene lost 4 bases and the J gene lost 8 bases, with 11 bases spanning the gap. This CDR3 contains 12 residues. Germline CDR1 is ENHRY and CDR2 is SYGVKD. CDR3 in DNA: TGTGCCATCAGTGGAGGGGGGGTAGAAGCTTTCTTT. Its protein product is CAISGGGVEAFF.

This clonotype was counted ten times or more. The chain is built from TRBV7-2 and TRBJ2-3; 7 positions match TRBD2. V gave up 1 base and J gave up 8 bases; unmatched junction bases: 9. The CDR3 runs to 15 residues. Germline lookup yields CDR1 SGHTA and CDR2 FQGNSA. CDR3 region: CASSLVGGFGGTQYF. DNA for the CDR3: TGTGCCAGCAGCTTAGTGGGGGGGTTTGGTGGTACGCAGTATTTT.

As regards this clonotype: This may come from a read error, since a much larger clone is one base off. The chain employs TRBV5-1 and TRBJ2-6; D ambiguous. V was trimmed by 4 bases and J by 5 bases, leaving 22 bases between them. Germline assignment: CDR1 SGHRS and CDR2 YFSETQ. CDR3 length: 18 residues. Written as DNA, the CDR3 is TGCGCCAGCAGCCTCCTCTACGCTCAGCGCGCAAGGGCCAACGTCCTGACTTTC. Amino acids: CASSLLYAQRARANVLTF.

A few counts support this clonotype. The chain joins TRBV20-1 to TRBJ2-3; D might be TRBD2 (6 bases). This CDR3 contains 16 residues. The V and J ends lost 3 bases and 2 bases respectively, with 18 bases between them. CDR1 DFQATT and CDR2 SNEGSKA come from the germline V gene (reference sequence). The CDR3 is CSARSGGAQFTDTQYF. The CDR3, as DNA: TGCAGTGCTAGGAGTGGAGGGGCGCAATTCACAGATACGCAGTATTTT.

This clonotype was picked up many times. This chain links TRBV7-9 with TRBJ1-1; D gene unclear. The CDR3 is 14 amino acids. With 4 bases removed from V and 2 bases from J, the gap between germline ends came to 11 bases. The germline V gene encodes CDR1 SEHNR and CDR2 FQNEAQ (reference sequence). The CDR3 spells CASSSPSRNTEAFF. CDR3 sequence (DNA): TGTGCCAGCAGCTCTCCCTCGCGAAACACTGAAGCTTTCTTT. Complete variable domain (other parts from reference TRBV7-9 and TRBJ1-1): DTGVSQNPRHKITKRGQNVTFRCDPISEHNRLYWYRQTLGQGPEFLTYFQNEAQLEKSRLLSDRFSAERPKGSFSTLEIQRTEQGDSAMYLCASSSPSRNTEAFFGQGTRLTVV.

The table lists this clonotype with a few counts. The chain uses TRBV11-2 and TRBJ2-5; tentatively, D is TRBD1 (8 bases). There are 16 residues in the CDR3. V lost 4 bases and J lost 3, with 18 bases in between. Germline-derived CDR1 and CDR2 are SGHAT and FQNNGV. CDR3: CASSSQGAGAKETQYF. The CDR3 nucleotides are TGTGCCAGCAGCTCCCAGGGGGCGGGAGCCAAAGAGACCCAGTACTTC.

This clonotype has more than one count but fewer than ten. V is TRBV12-5 and J is TRBJ1-5; TRBD1 matches at 8 bases. The CDR3 totals 16 residues. The junction had 7 bases not matched to a gene; V was cut back by 6 bases and J by 0 bases. From germline, CDR1 is LGHNT and CDR2 FRNRAP. CDR3 in DNA: TGTGCTAGTGGCTCTGAGACAGGGGATAGCAATCAGCCCCAGCATTTT. It yields the protein CASGSETGDSNQPQHF.

This clonotype was observed many times. The gene calls are TRBV7-2 and TRBJ1-1; D is unclear. The CDR3 extends over 13 amino acids. The germline CDR1 and CDR2 sequences are SGHTA and FQGNSA. Trimming left V 1 base short and J 5 bases short, with 8 bases between. DNA of the CDR3: TGTGCCAGCAGCTTAGGGCGGTGGACTGAAGCTTTCTTT. It codes for CASSLGRWTEAFF.